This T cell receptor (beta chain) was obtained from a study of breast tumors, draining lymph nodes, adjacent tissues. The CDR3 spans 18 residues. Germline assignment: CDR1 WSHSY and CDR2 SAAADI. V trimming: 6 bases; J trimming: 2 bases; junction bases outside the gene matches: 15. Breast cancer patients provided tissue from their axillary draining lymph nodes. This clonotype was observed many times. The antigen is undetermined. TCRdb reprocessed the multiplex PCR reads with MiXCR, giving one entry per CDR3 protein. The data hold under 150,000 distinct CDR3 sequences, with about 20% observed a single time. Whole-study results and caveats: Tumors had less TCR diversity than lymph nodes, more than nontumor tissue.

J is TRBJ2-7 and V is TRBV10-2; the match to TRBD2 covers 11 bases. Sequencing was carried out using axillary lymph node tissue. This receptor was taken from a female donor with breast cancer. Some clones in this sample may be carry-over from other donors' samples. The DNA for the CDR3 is TGCGCCAGCAGCCTACGACTAGTAGCGGGGGGGGGACCCTACGAGCAGTACTTC. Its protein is CASSLRLVAGGGPYEQYF.